The T cell receptor (beta chain) described here comes from a study of blood T cell repertoires in COVID-19. Across the whole study: PBMCs, B-cell-depleted T cells, or T cells were the source of the cDNA or gDNA that made up the material.

Clinical histories supplied by participants themselves formed the basis of cohort assignment. This CDR3 region has 13 residues. V was trimmed by 1 base and J by 5 bases, leaving 8 bases between them. Germline V gives CDR1 MNHEY, CDR2 SVGEGT. TCRdb keeps only in-frame clones here, not all; method: immunoSEQ multiplex PCR. The data contain 150,000 or so clones, around 73% of them singletons. This clone has only a few counts. This receptor was obtained from a woman aged 45-60 years who had recovered from COVID-19. The rearrangement joins TRBV6-2 or TRBV6-3 to TRBJ1-1; no definite D call. The sample taken for sequencing was PBMCs or T cells enriched from blood (not recorded which). CDR3 in DNA: TGTGCCAGCAGTTACTTGTACACAACTGAAGCTTTCTTT. Amino acid sequence: CASSYLYTTEAFF.